This T cell receptor (beta chain) is drawn from a study of T cells after posttransplantation cyclophosphamide. TCRdb's copy holds only in-frame clones and misses some; the assay was immunoSEQ multiplex PCR. The repertoire consists of approximately 34,000 clones, none detected only once. Trimming removed 5 bases at V and 8 bases at J, with 15 bases between. This CDR3 comprises 13 residues. Germline values: CDR1 SGHTA, CDR2 FQGTGA. Many counts were recorded for this clone. This sequence originates from a woman between 50 and 59 years old in good health and a related stem cell transplant donor. Sequencing used PBMCs. The chain carries TRBV7-3 and TRBJ1-2; TRBD1 is a possible D gene (5 bases). The CDR3 spells CASSQGPGLGYTF. CDR3 coding DNA: TGTGCCAGCAGCCAGGGTCCGGGCTTGGGCTACACCTTC.